The clone carrying this T cell receptor beta chain was found many times. What it binds is not known. The CDR3 length is 12 residues. V was pared by 6 bases and J by 5 bases, with 13 bases between. Germline CDR1 reads DFQATT; CDR2 reads SNEGSKA (reference sequence). The sample belongs to a study of T cells in Graves' hyperthyroidism and ophthalmopathy. Whole-study results and caveats: Patients with ophthalmopathy were separated from those with stable hyperthyroidism by a 13 V-J model.

Patients with ophthalmopathy all had a Clinical Activity Score of at least 3, a NOSPECS grade of at least 4 and duration under 3 months. Around 9.9 ml of fresh peripheral blood supplied the PBMCs. Amplification of TCR beta CDR3 regions used RNA as the template. The HTBI primer set drove a first-round RT-PCR of the TCR CDR3. TCRdb ran MiXCR on the multiplex PCR reads and lists one entry per CDR3 protein. Counted here are around 600,000 distinct CDR3 sequences, about 14% occurring once; the ten biggest clones make up about an eighth. The sample was blood. This chain joins TRBV20-1 and TRBJ2-5; weak D call: TRBD1 (6 bases). This clonotype originated in a woman aged 45-65 years with Graves' ophthalmopathy. This CDR3 is CSAKTGIETQYF. In DNA, the CDR3 is TGCAGTGCCAAAACAGGGATTGAGACCCAGTACTTC.